This T cell receptor (beta chain) was captured by sequencing in a study of shared clonotypes between healthy human individuals. Study in general: Each donor's CD8 memory used one plate, CD8 naive two, each CD4 subset three.

Study results and caveats: How much donors shared clonotypes was expected to be affected by sequencing depth.

Naive CD8 cells were CD45RO-negative, positively selected for CCR7, excluding terminally differentiated effector memory CD45RA+ cells. Trimming left V 5 bases short and J 10 bases short, with 9 bases between. Per germline, CDR1 SQVTM and CDR2 ANQGSEA. The CDR3 consists of 10 residues. As regards this clone: Its specificity is not known.

Original analysis: ImmunoSEQ gave junction-only sequences without quality scores, so filtering differed. Data came from immunoSEQ multiplex PCR; TCRdb stores just in-frame clones and leaves some out. From that table come the V and J calls and clone size; the DNA was used to work out D and trimming. The sample holds hundreds of thousands of clones; 95% to 98% are singletons and the top ten take approximately 0.3%. The chain has TRBV29-1 and TRBJ2-1; D not certain. Sequenced sample: naive CD8+ T cells sorted from blood. The sequence was collected from a man aged 25 to 45 in good health. The CDR3 nucleotides read TGCAGCGTTCTGGCGAACGAGCAGTTCTTC. It codes for CSVLANEQFF.